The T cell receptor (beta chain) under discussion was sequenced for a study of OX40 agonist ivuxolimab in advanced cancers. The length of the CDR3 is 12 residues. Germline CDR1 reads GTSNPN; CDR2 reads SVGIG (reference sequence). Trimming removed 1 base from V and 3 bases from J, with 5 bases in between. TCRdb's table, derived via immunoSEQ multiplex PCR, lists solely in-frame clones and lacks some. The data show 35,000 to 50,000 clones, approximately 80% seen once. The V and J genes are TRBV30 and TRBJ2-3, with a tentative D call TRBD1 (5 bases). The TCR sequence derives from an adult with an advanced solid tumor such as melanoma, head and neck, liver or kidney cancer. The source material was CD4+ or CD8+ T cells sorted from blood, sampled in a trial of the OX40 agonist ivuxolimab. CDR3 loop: CAWSEGTDTQYF. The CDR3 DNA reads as TGTGCCTGGAGTGAGGGGACAGATACGCAGTATTTT.